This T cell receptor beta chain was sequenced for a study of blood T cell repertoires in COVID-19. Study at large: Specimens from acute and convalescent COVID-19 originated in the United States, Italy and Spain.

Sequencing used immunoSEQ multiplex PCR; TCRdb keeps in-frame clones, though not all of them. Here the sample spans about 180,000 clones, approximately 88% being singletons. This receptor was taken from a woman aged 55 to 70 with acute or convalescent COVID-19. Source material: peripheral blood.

This CDR3 is CASTQDRSGAEAFF. CDR3 DNA: TGTGCCAGCACCCAAGACAGGTCCGGCGCTGAAGCTTTCTTT. The V gene is TRBV27, the J gene TRBJ1-1, with a tentative D call TRBD1 (6 bases). This CDR3 spans 14 amino acids. The germline V gene has CDR1 MNHEY and CDR2 SMNVEV (reference sequence). Trimming removed 7 bases at V and 6 bases at J, with 18 bases between.